This is a list of T cell receptor beta chains from one sample in a study of OX40 agonist ivuxolimab in advanced cancers. Clones were read by immunoSEQ multiplex PCR, and TCRdb kept only the in-frame ones, dropping some. The data show some 21,000 clones, over 80% seen once. The sample here was CD4+ or CD8+ T cells sorted from blood, taken in a trial of the OX40 agonist ivuxolimab. The receptors were gathered from an adult with an advanced solid tumor such as melanoma, head and neck, liver or kidney cancer. CDR3s include the opening cysteine and the closing phenylalanine or tryptophan. The D gene is left open where the match is weak.

V gene	D gene	J gene	CDR3 protein
TRBV6-6	.	.	CASSFSHVGNEQYF
TRBV5-1	.	TRBJ2-7	CASSYRTDYEQYF
TRBV7-9	.	TRBJ2-3	CASSAQGRTDTQYF
TRBV27	.	TRBJ2-7	CASSPLGYEQYF
TRBV28	.	TRBJ1-1	CASALEALSLHAEAFF
TRBV5-4	.	TRBJ2-7	CASKDGGQPYEQYF
TRBV11-3	TRBD2	TRBJ2-2	CASSHRGANTGELFF
TRBV5-6	.	TRBJ1-1	CASRWGGNTEAFF
TRBV5-6	.	TRBJ2-1	CASSLVRLGEQFF
TRBV5-6	.	TRBJ2-1	CASSPRTYNEQFF
TRBV27	TRBD1	TRBJ2-7	CASSFQGAEQYF
TRBV27	.	TRBJ1-2	CASRTVYGYTF
TRBV2	TRBD2	TRBJ2-7	CASSETLAGIKEQYF
TRBV4-2	.	TRBJ2-4	CASSLQGTNFLRIQYF
TRBV4-1	.	TRBJ2-1	CASSQERVAGQFF
TRBV27	TRBD1	TRBJ2-1	CASSLSGTGGYNEQFF
TRBV30	.	TRBJ1-1	CAWSYKGEAFF
TRBV7-2	TRBD1	TRBJ1-6	CASSFRDRGGYNSPLHF
TRBV10-1	.	TRBJ2-1	CASSEEGGWYNEQFF
TRBV30	TRBD2	TRBJ2-5	CAWSDKVAGGGTQYF
TRBV27	.	TRBJ2-3	CASSLSTDTQYF
TRBV11-2	TRBD1	TRBJ2-5	CASSLGGQGKGGTQYF
TRBV19	TRBD1	TRBJ1-1	CASSLTGQGAAEAFF
TRBV5-6	TRBD1	TRBJ1-2	CASSRGRTGNYGYTF